Following are 9 T cell receptor beta chains from one sample sequenced in a study of technical replicates of blood from several donors. The table came from immunoSEQ multiplex PCR; TCRdb's copy has only in-frame clones and leaves some out. The table records 65,000 to 85,000 clones, 95% to 97% of them present only once. The sequenced material came from T cells isolated from PBMCs. Receptor source: a human donor in good health.

V is TRBV18 and J is TRBJ2-7; D possibly corresponds to TRBD2 (5 bases). The germline CDR1 and CDR2 sequences are KGHSH and LQKENI. This CDR3 comprises 13 residues. V was trimmed by 4 bases and J by 3 bases, leaving 10 bases between them. DNA of the CDR3: TGTGCCAGCTCACGATCGAGGGTCTACGAGCAGTACTTC. Protein sequence: CASSRSRVYEQYF.

This clone appeared once. V gene TRBV7-9 combines with J gene TRBJ1-2; a weak D match, TRBD1 (6 bases). The V and J ends lost 5 bases and 5 bases respectively, with 24 bases between them. This CDR3 is built from 17 residues. Per germline, CDR1 SEHNR and CDR2 FQNEAQ (reference sequence). The CDR3 DNA is TGTGCCAGCAGCCGCGGGGGGGGCCCATCCCACCCTTATGGCTACACCTTC. This sequence encodes CASSRGGGPSHPYGYTF.

This chain joins TRBV28 and TRBJ2-7, with unresolved D. Germline-derived CDR1 and CDR2 are MDHEN and SYDVKM. This CDR3 has 15 amino acids. V dropped 7 bases and J dropped 0 bases, with 16 bases sitting between them. CDR3 sequence (DNA): TGTGCCAGCAACCTACCCGACTCGAGCTCCTACGAGCAGTACTTC. This gives the protein CASNLPDSSSYEQYF.

This sequence joins TRBV2 and TRBJ1-2, with TRBD1 matching over 9 bases. This CDR3 comprises 14 residues. Germline CDR1 reads SNHLY; CDR2 reads FYNNEI. V shed 8 bases, J shed 1 base, and the junction held 5 bases outside the gene matches. The CDR3 sequence is CASGGTGLNYGYTF. CDR3 sequence (DNA): TGTGCCAGCGGGGGGACAGGGCTTAACTATGGCTACACCTTC.

The chain combines TRBV10-3 with TRBJ2-7; the match to TRBD1 covers 7 bases. V lost 2 bases and J lost 6; bases outside the gene matches: 10. The CDR3 loop spans 15 amino acids. Germline V gives CDR1 ENHRY, CDR2 SYGVKD. CDR3 DNA: TGTGCCATCAGTGAGATGACAGGGAGAAGGGCCGAGCAGTACTTC. This codes for CAISEMTGRRAEQYF.

The chain employs TRBV30 and TRBJ2-5; tentative D call: TRBD1 (5 bases). Trimming pared 3 bases from V and 5 bases from J, leaving 10 bases between. The CDR3 has 12 amino acids. Germline CDR1 is GTSNPN and CDR2 is SVGIG (reference sequence). The CDR3 loop is CAWSAKGETQYF. CDR3 DNA sequence: TGTGCCTGGAGCGCTAAGGGGGAGACCCAGTACTTC.

The chain carries TRBV29-1 and TRBJ1-5; D gene unclear. The germline V gene encodes CDR1 SQVTM and CDR2 ANQGSEA. V was cut by 0 bases and J by 7 bases, with 10 bases left in between. The CDR3 has 13 residues. The chain's CDR3 is CSVEDQEGQPQHF. DNA of the CDR3: TGCAGCGTTGAAGATCAGGAGGGACAGCCCCAGCATTTT.

The chain links TRBV5-1 to TRBJ1-2, with 10 bases fitting TRBD1. This CDR3 is built from 14 residues. Germline CDR1 reads SGHRS; CDR2 reads YFSETQ. Losses at the gene ends were 4 bases for V and 5 bases for J; bases not matched to a gene: 5. The CDR3 loop reads CASSPRDRGYGYTF. In DNA form, the CDR3 reads TGCGCCAGCAGCCCGCGGGACAGGGGATATGGCTACACCTTC.

J is TRBJ2-7 and V is TRBV19; 8 bases line up with TRBD1. CDR1 and CDR2 (germline): LNHDA, SQIVND (reference sequence). Trimming removed 5 bases from V and 5 bases from J; junction bases left unmatched: 11. CDR3 size: 15 residues. The CDR3 reads CASSPRTGLSDEQYF. The CDR3 nucleotides are TGTGCCAGTAGTCCCCGGACAGGGTTAAGCGACGAGCAGTACTTC.